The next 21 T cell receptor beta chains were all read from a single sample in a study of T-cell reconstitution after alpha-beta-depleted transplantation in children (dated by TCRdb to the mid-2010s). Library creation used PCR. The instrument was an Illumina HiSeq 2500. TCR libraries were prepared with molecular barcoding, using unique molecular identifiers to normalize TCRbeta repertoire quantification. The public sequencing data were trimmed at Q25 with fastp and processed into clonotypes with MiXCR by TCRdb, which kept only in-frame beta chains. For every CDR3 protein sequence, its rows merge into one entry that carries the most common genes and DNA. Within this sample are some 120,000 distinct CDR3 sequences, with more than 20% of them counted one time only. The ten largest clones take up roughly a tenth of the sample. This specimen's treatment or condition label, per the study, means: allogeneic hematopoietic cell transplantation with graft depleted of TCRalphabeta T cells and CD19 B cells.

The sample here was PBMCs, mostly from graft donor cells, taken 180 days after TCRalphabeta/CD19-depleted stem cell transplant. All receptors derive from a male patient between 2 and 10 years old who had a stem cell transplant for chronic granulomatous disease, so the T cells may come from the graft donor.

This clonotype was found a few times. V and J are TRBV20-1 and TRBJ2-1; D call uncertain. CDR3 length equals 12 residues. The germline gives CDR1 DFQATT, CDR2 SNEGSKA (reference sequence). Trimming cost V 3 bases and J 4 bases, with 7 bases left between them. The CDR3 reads CSARPGYNEQFF. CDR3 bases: TGCAGTGCTAGGCCCGGGTACAATGAGCAGTTCTTC.

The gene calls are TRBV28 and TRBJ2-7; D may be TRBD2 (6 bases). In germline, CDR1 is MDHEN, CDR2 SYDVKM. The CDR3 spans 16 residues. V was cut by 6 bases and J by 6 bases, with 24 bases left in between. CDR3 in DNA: TGTGCCAGCAGCGTTTTGGGCGGGGATGGGGAATCCGAGCAGTACTTC. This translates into CASSVLGGDGESEQYF.

The CDR3 DNA sequence: TGTGCCAGCAGGAGGGACGGGGTCGGCTACGAGCAGTACTTC. This codes for CASRRDGVGYEQYF. The chain combines TRBV12-3 or TRBV12-4 with TRBJ2-7; D assignment may be TRBD1 or TRBD2 (5 bases each). The CDR3 is made up of 14 amino acids. V lost 6 bases and J 3 bases, leaving 15 bases between the germline ends.

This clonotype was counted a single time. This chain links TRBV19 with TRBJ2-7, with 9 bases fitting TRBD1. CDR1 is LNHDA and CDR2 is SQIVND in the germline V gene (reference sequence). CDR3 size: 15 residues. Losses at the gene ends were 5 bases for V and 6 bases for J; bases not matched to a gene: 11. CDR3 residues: CASSPRGTGTLEQYF. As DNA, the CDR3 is TGTGCCAGTAGTCCGCGCGGGACAGGGACCCTCGAGCAGTACTTC.

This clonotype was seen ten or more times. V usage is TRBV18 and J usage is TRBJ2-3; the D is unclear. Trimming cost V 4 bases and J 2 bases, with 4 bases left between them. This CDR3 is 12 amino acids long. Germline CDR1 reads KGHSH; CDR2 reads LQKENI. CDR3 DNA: TGTGCCAGCTCACACTTCACAGATACGCAGTATTTT. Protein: CASSHFTDTQYF.

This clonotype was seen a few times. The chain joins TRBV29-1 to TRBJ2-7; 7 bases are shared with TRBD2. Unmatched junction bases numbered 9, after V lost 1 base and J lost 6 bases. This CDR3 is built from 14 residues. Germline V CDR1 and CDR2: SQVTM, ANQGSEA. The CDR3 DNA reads TGCAGCGTTGAAGTGAGACTAGCTGCGGTCGAGCAGTACTTC. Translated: CSVEVRLAAVEQYF.

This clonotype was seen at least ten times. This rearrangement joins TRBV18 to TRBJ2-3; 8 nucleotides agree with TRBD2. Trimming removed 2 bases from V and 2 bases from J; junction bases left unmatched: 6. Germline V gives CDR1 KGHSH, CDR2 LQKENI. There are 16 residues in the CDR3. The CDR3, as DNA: TGTGCCAGCTCACCAACAGCGGGGGCCCCCACAGATACGCAGTATTTT. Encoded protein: CASSPTAGAPTDTQYF.

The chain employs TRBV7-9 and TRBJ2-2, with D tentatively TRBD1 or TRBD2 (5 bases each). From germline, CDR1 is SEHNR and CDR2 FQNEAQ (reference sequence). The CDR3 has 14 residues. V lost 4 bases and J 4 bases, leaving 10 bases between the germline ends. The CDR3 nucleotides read TGTGCCAGCAGCTATTGGGGACCCACCGGGGAGCTGTTTTTT. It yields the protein CASSYWGPTGELFF.

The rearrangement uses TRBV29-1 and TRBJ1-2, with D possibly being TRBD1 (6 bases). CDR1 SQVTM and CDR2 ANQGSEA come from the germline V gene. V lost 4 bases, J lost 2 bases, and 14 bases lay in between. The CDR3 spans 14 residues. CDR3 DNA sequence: TGCAGCGTTGTCCCAATCGGACAGAACTATGGCTACACCTTC. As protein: CSVVPIGQNYGYTF. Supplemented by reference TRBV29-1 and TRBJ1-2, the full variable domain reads SAVISQKPSRDICQRGTSLTIQCQVDSQVTMMFWYRQQPGQSLTLIATANQGSEATYESGFVIDKFPISRPNLTFSTLTVSNMSPEDSSIYLCSVVPIGQNYGYTFGSGTRLTVV.

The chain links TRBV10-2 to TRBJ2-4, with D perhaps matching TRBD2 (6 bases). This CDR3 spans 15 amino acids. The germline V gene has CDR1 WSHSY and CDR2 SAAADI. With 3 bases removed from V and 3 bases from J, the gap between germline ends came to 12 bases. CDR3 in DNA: TGCGCCAGCAGTGACCCGGGACTGGTCAAAAACATTCAGTACTTC. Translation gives CASSDPGLVKNIQYF.

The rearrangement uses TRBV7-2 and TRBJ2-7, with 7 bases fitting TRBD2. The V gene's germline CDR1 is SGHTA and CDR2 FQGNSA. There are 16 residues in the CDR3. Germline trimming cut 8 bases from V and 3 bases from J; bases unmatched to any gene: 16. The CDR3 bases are TGTGCCAGCCGAAAGGGTGCGGGAGTCGAGTTCTACGAGCAGTACTTC. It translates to CASRKGAGVEFYEQYF.

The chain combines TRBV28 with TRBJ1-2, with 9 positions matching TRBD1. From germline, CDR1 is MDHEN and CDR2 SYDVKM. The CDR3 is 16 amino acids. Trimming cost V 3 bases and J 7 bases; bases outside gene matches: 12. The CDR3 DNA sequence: TGTGCCAGCAGTTTCCCTCGGGACAGGGTAGTCGGTGGCTACACCTTC. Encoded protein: CASSFPRDRVVGGYTF.

CDR3 nucleotides: TGTGCCAGCAGCCAATACGGCGCAGTGCTGAGGACAGTGGGTGAAAAACTGTTTTTT. Translation gives CASSQYGAVLRTVGEKLFF. This sequence joins TRBV4-2 and TRBJ1-4, with D possibly matching TRBD1 (6 bases). The CDR3 totals 19 residues. The germline gives CDR1 LGHNA, CDR2 YNFKEQ. V was pared by 2 bases and J by 7 bases, with 26 bases between.

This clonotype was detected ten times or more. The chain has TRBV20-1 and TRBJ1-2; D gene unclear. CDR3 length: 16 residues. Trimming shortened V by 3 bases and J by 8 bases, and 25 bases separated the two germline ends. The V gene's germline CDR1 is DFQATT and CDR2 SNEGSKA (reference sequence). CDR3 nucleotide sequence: TGCAGTGCTAGGCCCGCCGGCCGGCTAGAACAGTTAGGCTACACCTTC. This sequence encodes CSARPAGRLEQLGYTF.

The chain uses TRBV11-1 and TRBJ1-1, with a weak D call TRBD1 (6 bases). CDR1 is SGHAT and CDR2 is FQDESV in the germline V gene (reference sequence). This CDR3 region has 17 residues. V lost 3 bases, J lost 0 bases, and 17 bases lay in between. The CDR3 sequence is CASSFWVGGRLNTEAFF. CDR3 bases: TGTGCCAGCAGCTTTTGGGTCGGGGGCAGACTGAACACTGAAGCTTTCTTT.

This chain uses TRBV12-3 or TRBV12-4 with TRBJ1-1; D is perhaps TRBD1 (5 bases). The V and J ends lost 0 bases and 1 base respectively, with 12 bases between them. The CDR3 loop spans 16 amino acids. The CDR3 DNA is TGTGCCAGCAGTTTAGCGCTAGACAGCCAGAACACTGAAGCTTTCTTT. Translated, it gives CASSLALDSQNTEAFF.

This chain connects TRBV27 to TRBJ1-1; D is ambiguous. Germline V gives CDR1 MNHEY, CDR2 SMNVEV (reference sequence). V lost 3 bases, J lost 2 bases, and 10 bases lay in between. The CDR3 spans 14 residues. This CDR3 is CASSFGQANTEAFF. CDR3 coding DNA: TGTGCCAGCAGTTTTGGGCAGGCAAACACTGAAGCTTTCTTT.

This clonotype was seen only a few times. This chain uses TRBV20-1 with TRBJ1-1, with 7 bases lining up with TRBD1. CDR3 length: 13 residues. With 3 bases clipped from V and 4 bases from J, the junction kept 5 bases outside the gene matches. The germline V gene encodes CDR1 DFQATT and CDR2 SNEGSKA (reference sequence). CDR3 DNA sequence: TGCAGTGCTAGGAGTAGGACAGGCACTGAAGCTTTCTTT. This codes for CSARSRTGTEAFF.

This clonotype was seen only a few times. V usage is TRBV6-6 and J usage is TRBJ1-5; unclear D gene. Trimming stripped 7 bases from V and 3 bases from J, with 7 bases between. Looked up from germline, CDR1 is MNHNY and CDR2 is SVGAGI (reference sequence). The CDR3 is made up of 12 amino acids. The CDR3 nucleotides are TGTGCCAGCACCGCGGCCAATCAGCCCCAGCATTTT. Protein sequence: CASTAANQPQHF.

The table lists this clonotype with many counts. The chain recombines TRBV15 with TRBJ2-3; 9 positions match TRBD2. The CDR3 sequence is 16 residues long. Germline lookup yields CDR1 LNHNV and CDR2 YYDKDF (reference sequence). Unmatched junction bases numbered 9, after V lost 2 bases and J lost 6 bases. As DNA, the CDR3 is TGTGCCACCAGCAGAAAAGCGGGAGGACACCACGATACGCAGTATTTT. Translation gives CATSRKAGGHHDTQYF.

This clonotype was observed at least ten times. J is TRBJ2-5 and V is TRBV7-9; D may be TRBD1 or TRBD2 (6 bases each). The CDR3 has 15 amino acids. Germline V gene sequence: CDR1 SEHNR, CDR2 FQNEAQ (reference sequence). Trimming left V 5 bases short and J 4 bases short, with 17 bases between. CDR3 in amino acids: CASSPTGGQLETQYF. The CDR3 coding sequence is TGTGCCAGCAGCCCTACCGGGGGACAATTAGAGACCCAGTACTTC.